This T cell receptor (beta chain) was recorded in a study of ipilimumab plus nivolumab after autologous stem cell transplantation. Study-level background: DLBCL patients had primary refractory or relapsed disease.

Trimming cost V 2 bases and J 0 bases, with 15 bases left between them. Germline assignment: CDR1 SGHRS and CDR2 YFSETQ. The CDR3 totals 16 residues. Sequenced by immunoSEQ multiplex PCR; TCRdb stores in-frame clones only, minus some. The table shows approximately 10,000 clones, with 78% occurring only once. Study-wide results and caveats: The authors say TCR, Treg and microbiome findings warrant further study.

Turning to this clone: Its target is unknown.

The TCR sequence derives from a male donor with diffuse large B-cell lymphoma. Sequenced here: PBMCs, sampled in a trial of ipilimumab plus nivolumab as post-transplant consolidation. V is TRBV5-1 and J is TRBJ2-7; maybe TRBD2 (6 bases). The CDR3 DNA is TGCGCCAGCAGCTTACGGGGTATCGGGGGCTCCTACGAGCAGTACTTC. The encoded protein is CASSLRGIGGSYEQYF.